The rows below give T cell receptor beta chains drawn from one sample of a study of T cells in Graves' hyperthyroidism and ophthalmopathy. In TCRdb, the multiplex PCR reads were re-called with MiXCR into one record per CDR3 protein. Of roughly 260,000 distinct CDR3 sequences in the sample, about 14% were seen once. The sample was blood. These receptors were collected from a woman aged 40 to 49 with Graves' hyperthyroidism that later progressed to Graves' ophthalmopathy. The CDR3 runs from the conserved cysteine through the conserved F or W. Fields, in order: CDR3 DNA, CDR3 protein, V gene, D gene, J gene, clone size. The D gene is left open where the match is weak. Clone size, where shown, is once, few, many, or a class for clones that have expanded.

TGTGCCAGCAGTTCCCTCACAGATACGCAGTATTTT CASSSLTDTQYF TRBV28 - TRBJ2-3 many
TGTGCCAGCAGCTTAGGTTCTGAGGGAGGCTACACCTTC CASSLGSEGGYTF TRBV7-2 - TRBJ1-2 -
TGTGCCAGCGATCTCACAGGGGGTCATCGGGCTTTCTTT CASDLTGGHRAFF TRBV28 TRBD1 TRBJ1-1 many
TGTGCCAGTAGAGACAGGGGTGGAAACACCATATATTTT CASRDRGGNTIYF TRBV28 TRBD1 TRBJ1-3 many
TGTGCCTGGACTCAGTCAGCGGCAGAGACCCAGTACTTC CAWTQSAAETQYF TRBV30 - TRBJ2-5 many
TGTGCCAGCAGCGCCCTTCCGGGACAGGCGAACACCGGGGAGCTGTTTTTT CASSALPGQANTGELFF TRBV9 TRBD1 TRBJ2-2 many
TGTGCCAGCAGCCAAGTCCTCCGCGAGCAGTACTTC CASSQVLREQYF TRBV14 - TRBJ2-7 many
TGTGCCAGCAAACCACCCGGGGCAGACGAGCAGTACTTC CASKPPGADEQYF TRBV28 - TRBJ2-7 many
TGTGCCAGCAGTTTAACGGCGGGAAGGGAGACCCAGTACTTC CASSLTAGRETQYF TRBV12-3/TRBV12-4 - TRBJ2-5 many
TGCAGCGTTATACAGGGGGCCTACAATGAGCAGTTCTTC CSVIQGAYNEQFF TRBV29-1 TRBD1 TRBJ2-1 -
TGTGCCAGCGCCTTCACGGCAGGGAACACTGAAGCTTTCTTT CASAFTAGNTEAFF TRBV6-2/TRBV6-3 - TRBJ1-1 many
TGTGCCAGCAGTTGGAAACGGGTTGACTCTCCTTCACCCCTCCACTTT CASSWKRVDSPSPLHF TRBV12-3/TRBV12-4 - TRBJ1-6 many
TGTGCCAGCAGTTATGTATCTGATACGCAGTATTTT CASSYVSDTQYF TRBV6-1 - TRBJ2-3 many
TGCGCCAGCAGCTCATCTAGACTAGCGGGAGGCAATGAGCAGTTCTTC CASSSSRLAGGNEQFF TRBV5-1 TRBD2 TRBJ2-1 many
TGTGCCAGCAGCTTAGTACATTCACCCCCCCACTTT CASSLVHSPPHF TRBV7-8 - TRBJ1-6 many
TGTGCCAGCAGTTTCCTCGGGGGGCTGGTCACTGAAGCTTTCTTT CASSFLGGLVTEAFF TRBV27 - TRBJ1-1 many
TGCGCCAGCAGCCAAGATCCGACTAGCGGGAGGTTTTTCGACTACAATGAGCAGTTCTTC CASSQDPTSGRFFDYNEQFF TRBV4-1 TRBD2 TRBJ2-1 many
TGTGCCAGCAGTTTAATGGGCGGACGGCCCCAGCATTTT CASSLMGGRPQHF TRBV12-3/TRBV12-4 - TRBJ1-5 -
TGTGCCAGCAGTTTTTTCGCCGGGGAGCTGTTTTTT CASSFFAGELFF TRBV27 - TRBJ2-2 many
TGTGCCACCAGTGACCGGACAGGGACTAATGAAAAACTGTTTTTT CATSDRTGTNEKLFF TRBV24-1 TRBD1 TRBJ1-4 many
TGCGCCAGCAGCCAAGATAGTAATAGCGGAAACTACAATGAGCAGATCTTC CASSQDSNSGNYNEQIF TRBV4-1 - TRBJ2-1 -
TGCGCCAGCAGTGGGGGGCGTGATTCACCCCTCCACTTT CASSGGRDSPLHF TRBV10-1 - TRBJ1-6 many